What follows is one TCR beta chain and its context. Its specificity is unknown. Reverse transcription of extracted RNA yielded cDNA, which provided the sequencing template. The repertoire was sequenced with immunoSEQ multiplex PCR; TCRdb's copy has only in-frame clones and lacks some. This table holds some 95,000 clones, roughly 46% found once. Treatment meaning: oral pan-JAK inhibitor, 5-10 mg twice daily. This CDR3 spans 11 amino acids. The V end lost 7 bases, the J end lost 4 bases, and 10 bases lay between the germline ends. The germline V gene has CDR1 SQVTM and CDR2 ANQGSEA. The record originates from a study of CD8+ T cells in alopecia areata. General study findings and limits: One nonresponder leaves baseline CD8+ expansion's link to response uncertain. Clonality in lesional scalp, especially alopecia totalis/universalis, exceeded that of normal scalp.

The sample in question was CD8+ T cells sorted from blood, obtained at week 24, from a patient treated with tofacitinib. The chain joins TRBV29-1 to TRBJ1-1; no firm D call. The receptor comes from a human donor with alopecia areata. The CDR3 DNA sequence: TGCAGCGCGTTACGGGGCACTGAAGCTTTCTTT. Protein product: CSALRGTEAFF.